The 21 T cell receptor beta chains given below trace back to one sample, sequenced in a study of beta chain features in type 1 diabetes. Study-wide results and limits: Shortening of TCRB CDR3s, moderate but significant, appeared in all four CD4+ subsets of Type 1 diabetes patients.

What these receptors recognize is not known. The isolated RNA, all of it, was reverse transcribed, so expressed TCRB transcripts were what got sequenced. Some clones are missing from TCRdb's copy, which holds only in-frame ones; the method was immunoSEQ multiplex PCR. The table shows roughly 100,000 clones, with 28% occurring only once. The specimen sequenced was central memory CD4+ T cells from blood. The receptors shown here come from a woman aged 18-29 years with type 1 diabetes.

The chain links TRBV6-1 to TRBJ2-7, with 13 bases matching TRBD2. Losses at the gene ends were 4 bases for V and 6 bases for J; bases not matched to a gene: 3. Germline V gene sequence: CDR1 MNHNS, CDR2 SASEGT. This CDR3 has 14 amino acids. CDR3 region: CASSALAGGSEQYV. The CDR3 DNA follows: TGTGCCAGCAGTGCACTAGCGGGAGGGAGCGAGCAGTACGTC.

This clone was found a few times. The chain couples TRBV9 to TRBJ2-1; D is perhaps TRBD2 (5 bases). Trimming cost V 4 bases and J 7 bases, with 15 bases left between them. Germline lookup yields CDR1 SGDLS and CDR2 YYNGEE. The CDR3 consists of 14 residues. The CDR3 region is CASSPALGWNEQFF. In DNA, the CDR3 is TGTGCCAGCAGCCCCGCACTAGGTTGGAATGAGCAGTTCTTC.

This clone was seen at least ten times. The J gene is TRBJ2-3, the V gene TRBV28; 7 bases align to TRBD2. The CDR3 sequence is 16 residues long. Germline loops: CDR1 MDHEN, CDR2 SYDVKM. V was pared by 6 bases and J by 4 bases, with 13 bases of the junction left unmatched. The CDR3 region is CASSSQGRGTSDTQYF. The CDR3 DNA reads TGTGCCAGCAGCTCGCAAGGGAGGGGCACATCAGATACGCAGTATTTT.

The chain couples TRBV5-1 to TRBJ2-1; a weak D match, TRBD1 (5 bases). In germline, CDR1 is SGHRS, CDR2 YFSETQ. The CDR3 has 14 amino acids. V was shortened by 1 base and J by 8 bases, with 13 bases between the two germline ends. CDR3 bases: TGCGCCAGCAGCTTGATGCAGGGTAGAGATGAGCAGTTCTTC. The encoded protein is CASSLMQGRDEQFF.

The chain links TRBV9 to TRBJ2-1; D might be TRBD2 (6 bases). The CDR3 covers 16 residues. Trimming shortened V by 3 bases and J by 2 bases, and 15 bases separated the two germline ends. Germline V gene lookup returns CDR1 SGDLS and CDR2 YYNGEE. This CDR3 reads CASSASTRSTYNEQFF. The CDR3 coding sequence is TGTGCCAGCAGCGCCTCGACTAGATCAACCTACAATGAGCAGTTCTTC.

This clone was counted only a few times. The gene calls are TRBV7-9 and TRBJ1-2, with a possible D match to TRBD1 (5 bases). From germline, CDR1 is SEHNR and CDR2 FQNEAQ (reference sequence). This CDR3 region has 15 residues. The V and J ends lost 2 bases and 5 bases respectively, with 15 bases between them. This chain's CDR3 is CASSLQSGTPYGYTF. The CDR3 coding sequence is TGTGCCAGCAGCTTACAGTCCGGGACTCCTTATGGCTACACCTTC.

The genes are TRBV7-2 and TRBJ2-3, with 12 bases identical to TRBD2. Per germline, CDR1 SGHTA and CDR2 FQGNSA. V shed 2 bases and J 5 bases; nucleotides not matched to a gene: 14. CDR3 size: 19 residues. The CDR3 here is CASSLTTSGSRRGGDTQYF. The CDR3 nucleotides are TGTGCCAGCAGCTTAACGACTAGCGGGAGCCGCCGGGGAGGAGATACGCAGTATTTT.

This clone came up once. This chain connects TRBV6-5 to TRBJ1-1; D possibly corresponds to TRBD1 (6 bases). The V gene's germline CDR1 is MNHEY and CDR2 SVGAGI. Deletions cut 0 bases from V and 2 bases from J, with 13 bases between. The CDR3 loop spans 16 amino acids. CDR3 coding DNA: TGTGCCAGCAGTTACTCGCCCGGACAGACAAACACTGAAGCTTTCTTT. Translating it yields CASSYSPGQTNTEAFF.

The chain combines TRBV15 with TRBJ2-5; 9 positions agree with TRBD2. Germline CDR1 and CDR2: LNHNV and YYDKDF (reference sequence). The trim removed 11 bases at V and 1 base at J, leaving 5 bases unmatched. The length of the CDR3 is 13 residues. The CDR3 here is CAAQTSGQETQYF. As DNA, the CDR3 is TGTGCCGCCCAGACTAGCGGCCAAGAGACCCAGTACTTC.

The chain has TRBV6-5 and TRBJ2-3; TRBD1 aligns across 7 bases. This CDR3 has 15 residues. The ends lost 7 bases at V and 3 bases at J; junction bases unmatched: 10. The germline CDR1 and CDR2 sequences are MNHEY and SVGAGI. CDR3 nucleotides: TGTGCCAGCATGCGAGGGGGCGGCGGGACAGATACGCAGTATTTT. As protein: CASMRGGGGTDTQYF.

The chain joins TRBV30 to TRBJ2-1; TRBD1 matches at 9 bases. The V and J ends lost 5 bases and 7 bases, in that order; junction bases with no gene match: 9. Germline CDR1 reads GTSNPN; CDR2 reads SVGIG (reference sequence). The CDR3 length is 14 residues. The CDR3 reads CAWVRDRVSNEQFF. CDR3 nucleotides: TGTGCCTGGGTCCGGGACAGGGTATCGAATGAGCAGTTCTTC.

The rearrangement uses TRBV2 and TRBJ1-5; D is unresolved. Germline CDR1 reads SNHLY; CDR2 reads FYNNEI. This CDR3 contains 13 residues. The germline V and J ends were trimmed by 5 bases and 4 bases, with 9 bases remaining between them. The DNA for the CDR3 is TGTGCCAGCAGTTGGGAGGGAAATCAGCCCCAGCATTTT. Protein sequence: CASSWEGNQPQHF.

This chain links TRBV28 with TRBJ2-1, with D maybe TRBD2 (6 bases). The germline V gene has CDR1 MDHEN and CDR2 SYDVKM. V was trimmed by 7 bases and J by 10 bases, leaving 14 bases between them. The CDR3 extends over 12 amino acids. The CDR3 reads CASMNSGYEQFF. CDR3 nucleotide sequence: TGTGCCAGCATGAATAGCGGATACGAGCAGTTCTTC.

The chain joins TRBV23-1 to TRBJ1-1; TRBD1 matches 8 bases. TRBV23-1 is sorted into the ORF group, with uncertain function. The V gene end was trimmed by 3 bases and the J gene end by 3 bases; junction bases not matched to a gene: 18. The length of the CDR3 is 19 residues. CDR3 amino acids: CASSQAGGGSSPPDTEAFF. The CDR3, as DNA: TGCGCCAGCAGTCAGGCAGGGGGCGGTTCATCTCCCCCGGACACTGAAGCTTTCTTT.

This sequence joins TRBV10-3 and TRBJ2-3; D gene uncertain. The germline V and J ends were trimmed by 8 bases and 0 bases, with 9 bases remaining between them. Looked up from germline, CDR1 is ENHRY and CDR2 is SYGVKD. The length of the CDR3 is 13 residues. The CDR3 sequence: CAISTTSTDTQYF. Here the CDR3 DNA reads TGTGCCATCTCAACTACTAGCACAGATACGCAGTATTTT.

V is TRBV28 and J is TRBJ1-4; 9 positions match TRBD1. V lost 3 bases to trimming and J lost 7 bases; unmatched junction nucleotides: 9. CDR1 is MDHEN and CDR2 is SYDVKM in the germline V gene. This CDR3 region has 16 residues. CDR3 loop: CASSFLAGQGPEKLFF. CDR3 in DNA: TGTGCCAGCAGTTTTTTGGCGGGACAGGGACCTGAAAAACTGTTTTTT.

This clone appeared a single time. The chain has TRBV6-6 and TRBJ2-5; TRBD2 aligns across 8 bases. CDR3 length: 12 amino acids. The germline V gene has CDR1 MNHNY and CDR2 SVGAGI (reference sequence). J was trimmed by 3 bases and V by 6 bases; bases with no gene match: 0. The CDR3 reads CASRLAEETQYF. Here the CDR3 DNA reads TGTGCCAGCAGACTAGCGGAAGAGACCCAGTACTTC.

CDR3 amino acids: CASSLGVRTDTQYF. DNA for the CDR3: TGTGCCAGCAGCCTCGGGGTCCGGACAGATACGCAGTATTTT. The chain employs TRBV5-8 and TRBJ2-3, with D perhaps matching TRBD2 (5 bases). Germline V CDR1 and CDR2: SGHTS, YDEGEE. Between the trimmed V and J ends, which lost 4 bases and 3 bases, there was a span of 12 bases. The CDR3 has 14 amino acids.

Details on this clone: Other DNA sequences in the sample encode the same CDR3. V gene TRBV5-6 combines with J gene TRBJ2-3; weak D call: TRBD2 (6 bases). Germline V gene sequence: CDR1 SGHDT, CDR2 YYEEEE. V gave up 1 base and J gave up 3 bases, with 12 bases separating them. The CDR3 covers 15 residues. The CDR3 sequence: CASSLSGVGTDTQYF. The CDR3 DNA sequence: TGTGCCAGCAGCTTGTCGGGAGTGGGTACAGATACGCAGTATTTT.

The chain employs TRBV18 and TRBJ2-3; the match to TRBD2 covers 7 bases. The V and J ends lost 2 bases and 2 bases, in that order; junction bases with no gene match: 1. CDR1 and CDR2 from the germline V gene are KGHSH and LQKENI. There are 14 residues in the CDR3. Here the CDR3 DNA reads TGTGCCAGCTCACCAAGCGGGATCACAGATACGCAGTATTTT. It specifies CASSPSGITDTQYF.

The CDR3 reads CASRGARAEAFF. CDR3 nucleotides: TGTGCCAGCAGGGGAGCCCGGGCTGAAGCTTTCTTT. The chain recombines TRBV19 with TRBJ1-1; maybe TRBD1 (6 bases). The V end was cut by 9 bases, the J end by 6 bases, with 14 bases between. Germline CDR1 is LNHDA and CDR2 is SQIVND (reference sequence). The CDR3 loop spans 12 amino acids.